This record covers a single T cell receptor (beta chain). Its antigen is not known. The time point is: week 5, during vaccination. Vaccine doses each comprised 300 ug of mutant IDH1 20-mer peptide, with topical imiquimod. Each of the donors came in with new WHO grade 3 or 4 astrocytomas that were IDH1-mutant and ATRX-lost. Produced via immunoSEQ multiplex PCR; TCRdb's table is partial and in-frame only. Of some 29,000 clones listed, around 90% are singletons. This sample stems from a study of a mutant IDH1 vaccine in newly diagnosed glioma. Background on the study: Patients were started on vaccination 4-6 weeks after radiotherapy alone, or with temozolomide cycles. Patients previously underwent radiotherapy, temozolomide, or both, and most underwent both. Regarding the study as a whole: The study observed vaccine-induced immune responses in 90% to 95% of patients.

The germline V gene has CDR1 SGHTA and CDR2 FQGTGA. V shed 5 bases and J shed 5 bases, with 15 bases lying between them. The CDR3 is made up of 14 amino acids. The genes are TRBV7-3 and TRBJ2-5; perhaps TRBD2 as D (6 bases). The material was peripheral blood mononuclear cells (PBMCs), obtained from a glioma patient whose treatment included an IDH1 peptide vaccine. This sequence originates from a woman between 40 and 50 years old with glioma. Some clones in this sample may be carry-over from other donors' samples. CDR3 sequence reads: CASSPGGIRETQYF. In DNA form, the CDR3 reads TGTGCCAGCAGCCCGGGCGGGATCCGGGAGACCCAGTACTTC.